The 25 T cell receptor beta chains below all came from one sample that was sequenced in a study of blood T cell repertoires in COVID-19. Clones were read by immunoSEQ multiplex PCR, and TCRdb kept only the in-frame ones, dropping some. The data show about 170,000 clones, more than 75% seen once. Sequencing was performed on peripheral blood. The receptors come from a woman older than 75 with COVID-19, enrolled during active disease.

The genes are TRBV5-3 and TRBJ1-2; TRBD1 aligns across 7 bases. TRBV5-3 is marked as an open reading frame, function uncertain. The CDR3 loop spans 17 amino acids. After removal of 6 bases from V and 8 bases from J, the junction contained 22 bases not matched to a gene. DNA of the CDR3: TGTGCCAGAAATACTAGCCCTACGACCCGACAGGGAGACGGCTACACCTTC. Protein sequence: CARNTSPTTRQGDGYTF.

This chain uses TRBV9 with TRBJ1-1; D is possibly TRBD1 (5 bases). Trimming removed 3 bases from V and 1 base from J, with 7 bases in between. The CDR3 length is 13 residues. Germline V gene lookup returns CDR1 SGDLS and CDR2 YYNGEE. This chain's CDR3 is CASSETGNTEAFF. CDR3 bases: TGTGCCAGCAGCGAAACAGGGAACACTGAAGCTTTCTTT. The entire variable domain, with the rest obtained from reference TRBV9 and TRBJ1-1, is as follows: DSGVTQTPKHLITATGQRVTLRCSPRSGDLSVYWYQQSLDQGLQFLIQYYNGEERAKGNILERFSAQQFPDLHSELNLSSLELGDSALYFCASSETGNTEAFFGQGTRLTVV.

The genes are TRBV7-6 and TRBJ2-7; 11 nucleotides agree with TRBD2. The V segment lost 1 base and the J segment 3 bases; nucleotides outside the gene matches: 8. CDR3 length: 17 amino acids. Germline V gives CDR1 SGHVS, CDR2 FNYEAQ. The CDR3 loop is CASSLGGTSGNDYEQYF. CDR3 DNA sequence: TGTGCCAGCAGCTTAGGGGGGACTAGCGGTAATGACTACGAGCAGTACTTC. The entire variable domain, with the rest obtained from reference TRBV7-6 and TRBJ2-7, is as follows: GAGVSQSPRYKVTKRGQDVALRCDPISGHVSLYWYRQALGQGPEFLTYFNYEAQQDKSGLPNDRFSAERPEGSISTLTIQRTEQRDSAMYRCASSLGGTSGNDYEQYFGPGTRLTVT.

The chain has TRBV6-2 or TRBV6-3 and TRBJ2-2, with 9 bases fitting TRBD2. V lost 5 bases to trimming and J lost 5 bases; unmatched junction nucleotides: 6. This CDR3 region has 15 residues. CDR1 is MNHEY and CDR2 is SVGEGT in the germline V gene. The CDR3 loop reads CASSGGTSPTGELFF. In DNA form, the CDR3 reads TGTGCCAGCAGTGGGGGGACTAGCCCGACCGGGGAGCTGTTTTTT.

This chain uses TRBV11-3 with TRBJ2-1; 8 nucleotides match TRBD2. The CDR3 spans 13 residues. CDR1 SGHNT and CDR2 YENEEA come from the germline V gene. Unmatched junction bases numbered 4, after V lost 3 bases and J lost 9 bases. CDR3 in amino acids: CASSFSGAGEQFF. In nucleotides, the CDR3 is TGTGCCAGCAGCTTTAGCGGGGCCGGTGAGCAGTTCTTC. Full variable domain (remainder filled in from reference TRBV11-3 and TRBJ2-1): EAGVVQSPRYKIIEKKQPVAFWCNPISGHNTLYWYLQNLGQGPELLIRYENEEAVDDSQLPKDRFSAERLKGVDSTLKIQPAELGDSAVYLCASSFSGAGEQFFGPGTRLTVL.

This clone was seen only a few times. This chain connects TRBV24-1 to TRBJ1-2; the D gene is possibly TRBD1 (5 bases). Deletions cut 3 bases from V and 8 bases from J, with 9 bases between. CDR1 KGHDR and CDR2 SFDVKD come from the germline V gene. CDR3 size: 12 residues. For the CDR3, the DNA is TGTGCCACCAGTGATGAACAGGCAGGCTACACCTTC. Residues: CATSDEQAGYTF.

Concerning this clone: Compared with germline, one end of the junction differs, possibly owing to a read error. The chain combines TRBV10-1 with TRBJ1-1; no firm D call. Per the germline V gene, CDR1 is WNHNN and CDR2 is SYGVQD (reference sequence). The CDR3 totals 9 residues. CDR3 protein: CASSGGPLF. In DNA form, the CDR3 reads TGCGCCAGCAGTGGAGGGCCCCTTTTT.

V is TRBV24-1 and J is TRBJ2-1; D uncertain. The CDR3 sequence is 14 residues long. Trimming removed 4 bases from V and 7 bases from J, with 13 bases in between. From germline, CDR1 is KGHDR and CDR2 SFDVKD. The CDR3 nucleotides read TGTGCCACCAGTGACCCGGGTGAGAGTAATGAGCAGTTCTTC. It encodes CATSDPGESNEQFF.

The chain is built from TRBV4-1 and TRBJ2-7, with 10 bases fitting TRBD2. The V gene's germline CDR1 is MGHRA and CDR2 YSYEKL. CDR3 size: 15 residues. The J segment lost 1 base and the V segment lost 0 bases, leaving 0 bases of the junction unmatched. CDR3 bases: TGCGCCAGCAGCCAAGAACTAGCGGGGTCCTACGAGCAGTACTTC. It encodes CASSQELAGSYEQYF.

The genes are TRBV9 and TRBJ2-1; D not certain. Germline V gives CDR1 SGDLS, CDR2 YYNGEE. CDR3 length: 14 amino acids. V was trimmed by 2 bases and J by 12 bases, leaving 18 bases between them. The CDR3, as DNA: TGTGCCAGCAGCGTCTCTCCTGGTGCCACTGTGCAGTTCTTC. This sequence encodes CASSVSPGATVQFF.

The chain joins TRBV6-5 to TRBJ2-7; D is possibly TRBD1 (5 bases). Germline lookup yields CDR1 MNHEY and CDR2 SVGAGI. Trimming pared 0 bases from V and 3 bases from J, leaving 9 bases between. The CDR3 is made up of 14 amino acids. The CDR3 spells CASSYSFTGYEQYF. The DNA for the CDR3 is TGTGCCAGCAGTTACTCGTTTACAGGCTACGAGCAGTACTTC.

This clone occurred once. The J gene is TRBJ2-3, the V gene TRBV5-1, with D perhaps matching TRBD1 (5 bases). Deletions cut 3 bases from V and 3 bases from J, with 14 bases between. The CDR3 totals 15 residues. Germline loops: CDR1 SGHRS, CDR2 YFSETQ. This chain's CDR3 is CASSSRRTNTDTQYF. The CDR3, as DNA: TGCGCCAGCAGCTCGAGAAGGACAAATACAGATACGCAGTATTTT.

V and J are TRBV7-2 and TRBJ1-1, with D possibly TRBD1 on 5 matching bases. CDR1 and CDR2 from the germline V gene are SGHTA and FQGNSA. Trimming took 3 bases from V and 0 from J, leaving 11 bases between them. The CDR3 contains 15 residues. The CDR3 DNA is TGTGCCAGCAGCTTGCCGACAGCTATGAACACTGAAGCTTTCTTT. Translation: CASSLPTAMNTEAFF.

The count of this clone is one. V is TRBV18 and J is TRBJ2-5, with D perhaps matching TRBD2 (5 bases). Germline CDR1 is KGHSH and CDR2 is LQKENI. The CDR3 covers 13 residues. V was shortened by 3 bases and J by 2 bases, with 7 bases between the two germline ends. CDR3 residues: CASSPDLQETQYF. CDR3 nucleotide sequence: TGTGCCAGCTCACCGGACTTACAAGAGACCCAGTACTTC.

The sample holds a few counts of this clone. The chain joins TRBV7-9 to TRBJ1-2, with D possibly being TRBD1 (6 bases). V was trimmed by 5 bases and J by 8 bases, leaving 12 bases between them. The CDR3 has 12 residues. CDR1 and CDR2 from the germline V gene are SEHNR and FQNEAQ (reference sequence). The CDR3 DNA is TGTGCCAGCAGCACACAGGGTCCGGGCTACACCTTC. Translation gives CASSTQGPGYTF.

This rearrangement joins TRBV19 to TRBJ1-5; D might be TRBD1 (6 bases). Trimming left V 6 bases short and J 9 bases short, with 15 bases between. CDR1 and CDR2 (germline): LNHDA, SQIVND (reference sequence). This CDR3 comprises 13 residues. This CDR3 is CASRGQISGPQHF. In DNA, the CDR3 is TGTGCCAGTAGAGGACAGATCTCCGGGCCCCAGCATTTT.

V usage is TRBV3-1 (or the pseudogene TRBV3-2) and J usage is TRBJ2-7; the D gene is possibly TRBD2 (5 bases). Looked up from germline, CDR1 is LGHDT and CDR2 is YNNKEL (reference sequence). The CDR3 has 15 amino acids. V shed 5 bases and J shed 6 bases, with 20 bases lying between them. The CDR3 DNA sequence: TGTGCCAGCAGCAAACAGAGCGTGGGAGTTGCCGAGCAGTACTTC. The encoded protein is CASSKQSVGVAEQYF.

The rearrangement joins TRBV18 to TRBJ1-4; 7 nucleotides agree with TRBD1. The germline CDR1 and CDR2 sequences are KGHSH and LQKENI. The CDR3 length is 15 residues. V dropped 3 bases and J dropped 8; count of bases not matched to a gene: 9. Here the CDR3 reads CASSPTTGQGEKLFF. The CDR3 DNA is TGTGCCAGCTCACCGACGACAGGGCAGGGGGAAAAACTGTTTTTT.

The chain combines TRBV5-6 with TRBJ1-1; the match to TRBD1 covers 10 bases. The CDR3 covers 15 residues. Trimming took 6 bases from V and 4 from J; bases not matched to a gene: 9. CDR1 is SGHDT, CDR2 YYEEEE, per germline. CDR3 region: CASTQGTGVGTEAFF. CDR3 nucleotides: TGTGCCAGCACTCAAGGGACAGGGGTTGGCACTGAAGCTTTCTTT. Complete variable domain (other parts from reference TRBV5-6 and TRBJ1-1): DAGVTQSPTHLIKTRGQQVTLRCSPKSGHDTVSWYQQALGQGPQFIFQYYEEEERQRGNFPDRFSGHQFPNYSSELNVNALLLGDSALYLCASTQGTGVGTEAFFGQGTRLTVV.

This chain connects TRBV7-8 to TRBJ2-3; no firm D call. The V end was cut by 5 bases, the J end by 0 bases, with 6 bases between. The germline CDR1 and CDR2 sequences are SGHVS and FQNEAQ. CDR3 length equals 13 residues. CDR3 residues: CASSAESTDTQYF. CDR3 nucleotides: TGTGCCAGCAGCGCCGAGAGCACAGATACGCAGTATTTT.

The rearrangement joins TRBV6-5 to TRBJ2-4; possibly TRBD2 for D (6 bases). V lost 8 bases to trimming and J lost 15 bases, with 26 bases between them. The V gene's germline CDR1 is MNHEY and CDR2 SVGAGI. This CDR3 is 14 amino acids long. The CDR3 spells CASEEGPGLRHSYF. The DNA for the CDR3 is TGTGCCAGCGAGGAGGGGCCGGGACTGCGACATTCGTACTTC.

The chain couples TRBV1 to TRBJ1-3; TRBD1 reflects the table's D call only, with no check against the DNA. TRBV1 is flagged as a pseudogene. This CDR3 comprises 18 residues. Here the CDR3 DNA reads TGCACCAGCAGCCAAGACCTGGGGGACAGGGGCTGTGGAAACACCATATATTTT. It specifies CTSSQDLGDRGCGNTIYF.

The chain has TRBV12-3 or TRBV12-4 and TRBJ1-1; D remains unclear. The CDR3 has 11 amino acids. The V end lost 10 bases, the J end lost 3 bases, and 9 bases lay between the germline ends. CDR3 nucleotides: TGTGCCAACCGACGGGACACTGAAGCTTTCTTT. Translation: CANRRDTEAFF.

V is TRBV3-1 (or the pseudogene TRBV3-2) and J is TRBJ1-1, with D maybe TRBD1 (5 bases). Per the germline V gene, CDR1 is LGHDT and CDR2 is YNNKEL (reference sequence). V was cut by 4 bases and J by 3 bases, with 15 bases left in between. The CDR3 is 15 residues long. Written as DNA, the CDR3 is TGTGCCAGCAGCCCCCTATCCTTCAGGGACACTGAAGCTTTCTTT. Its protein product is CASSPLSFRDTEAFF.

This chain joins TRBV28 and TRBJ2-1, with 10 bases identical to TRBD1. The junction had 2 bases not matched to a gene; V was cut back by 5 bases and J by 4 bases. The CDR3 is 14 amino acids. Germline assignment: CDR1 MDHEN and CDR2 SYDVKM. CDR3 protein: CASSQGQGYNEQFF. CDR3 nucleotides: TGTGCCAGCAGTCAGGGACAGGGGTACAATGAGCAGTTCTTC.